The following is a TCR beta chain sequence with its context. Its specificity is unknown. This CDR3 spans 14 amino acids. The germline gives CDR1 LNHDA, CDR2 SQIVND (reference sequence). The V segment lost 7 bases and the J segment 0 bases; nucleotides outside the gene matches: 3. The assay was immunoSEQ multiplex PCR, and TCRdb's table has in-frame clones only and misses some. This sample has some 250,000 clones, with 85% to 95% found just once. The sample originates from a study of T cell responses to AZD1222 COVID-19 vaccine. General study results and limits: It should be noted that donors were predominantly white British and more often female, and clonal diversity was possibly underestimated. Every sample of the repertoires postdated the peak T cell response. A rise in Spike-specific TCR breadth and depth followed two AZD1222 doses. Baseline testing showed seropositivity in only a handful of AZD1222 recipients.

The TCR sequence derives from an adult who received the AZD1222 COVID-19 vaccine. Sequencing was performed on peripheral blood, taken 28 days after the second AZD1222 dose. The chain has TRBV19 and TRBJ1-2; 9 positions agree with TRBD1. In DNA form, the CDR3 reads TGTGCCAGTACGACAGGGGGGACTAACTATGGCTACACCTTC. The encoded protein is CASTTGGTNYGYTF.